The source of this T cell receptor (beta chain) is a study of blood T cell repertoires in COVID-19. Study information: The United States, Italy and Spain provided the acute and convalescent COVID-19 samples. The cDNA or gDNA used as material had been derived from T cells, B-cell-depleted T cells, or PBMCs.

Germline V gene sequence: CDR1 SGHAT, CDR2 FQNNGV. This CDR3 has 15 residues. Between the trimmed V and J ends, which lost 5 bases and 1 base, there was a span of 9 bases. Per the authors' pipeline: Scientists estimated how many nucleated cells there were by amplifying reference gene primers. The method was immunoSEQ multiplex PCR; TCRdb's version includes in-frame clones alone and lacks a portion of them. V, J and clone size are those of that table, while D and trimming were read from the DNA. The sample lists around 91,000 clones; roughly 85% were seen once. Sequences were obtained from peripheral blood. The genes are TRBV11-2 and TRBJ2-6; possible D gene TRBD1, 6 bases. This TCR was recovered from an elderly man with acute or convalescent COVID-19. CDR3 protein: CASSSGQSGANVLTF. The CDR3 region has the DNA TGTGCCAGCAGCAGCGGACAGTCTGGGGCCAACGTCCTGACTTTC.